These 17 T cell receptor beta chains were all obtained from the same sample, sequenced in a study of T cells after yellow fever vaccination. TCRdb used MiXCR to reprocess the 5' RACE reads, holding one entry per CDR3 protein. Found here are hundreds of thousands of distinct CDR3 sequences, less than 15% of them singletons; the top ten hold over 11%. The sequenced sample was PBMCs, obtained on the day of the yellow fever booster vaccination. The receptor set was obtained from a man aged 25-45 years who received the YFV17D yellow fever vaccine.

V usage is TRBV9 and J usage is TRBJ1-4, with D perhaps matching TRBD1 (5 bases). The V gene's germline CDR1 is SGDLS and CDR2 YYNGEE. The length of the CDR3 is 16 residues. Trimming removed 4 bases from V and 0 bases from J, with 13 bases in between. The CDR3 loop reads CASSPRAAATNEKLFF. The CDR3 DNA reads TGTGCCAGCAGCCCCAGGGCCGCAGCAACTAATGAAAAACTGTTTTTT.

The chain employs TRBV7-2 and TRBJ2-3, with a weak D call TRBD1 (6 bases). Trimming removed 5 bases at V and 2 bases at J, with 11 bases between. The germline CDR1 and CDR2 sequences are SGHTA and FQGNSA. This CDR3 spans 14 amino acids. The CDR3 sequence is CASSPHRDTDTQYF. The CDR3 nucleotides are TGTGCCAGCAGCCCACACAGGGACACAGATACGCAGTATTTT. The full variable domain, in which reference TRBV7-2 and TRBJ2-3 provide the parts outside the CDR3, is GAGVSQSPSNKVTEKGKDVELRCDPISGHTALYWYRQSLGQGLEFLIYFQGNSAPDKSGLPSDRFSAERTGGSVSTLTIQRTQQEDSAVYLCASSPHRDTDTQYFGPGTRLTVL.

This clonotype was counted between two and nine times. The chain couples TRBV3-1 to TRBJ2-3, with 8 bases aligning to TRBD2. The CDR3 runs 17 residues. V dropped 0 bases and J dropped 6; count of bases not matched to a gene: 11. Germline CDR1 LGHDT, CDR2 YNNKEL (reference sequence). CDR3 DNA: TGTGCCAGCAGCCAAGATAAAATTAGCGGGAACTTTGATACGCAGTATTTT. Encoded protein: CASSQDKISGNFDTQYF.

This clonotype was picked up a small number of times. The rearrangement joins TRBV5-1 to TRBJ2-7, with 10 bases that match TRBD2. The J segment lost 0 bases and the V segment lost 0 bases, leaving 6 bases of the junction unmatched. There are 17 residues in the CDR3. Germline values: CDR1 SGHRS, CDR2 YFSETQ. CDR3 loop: CASSLVLAGDLSYEQYF. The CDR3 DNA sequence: TGCGCCAGCAGCTTGGTGCTAGCGGGAGACCTCTCCTACGAGCAGTACTTC.

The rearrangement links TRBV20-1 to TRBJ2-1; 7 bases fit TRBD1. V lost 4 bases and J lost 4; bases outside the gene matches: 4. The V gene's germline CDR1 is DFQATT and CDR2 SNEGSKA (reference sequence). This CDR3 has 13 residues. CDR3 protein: CSATQGPYNEQFF. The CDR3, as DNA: TGCAGTGCTACACAGGGGCCGTACAATGAGCAGTTCTTC.

In DNA form, the CDR3 reads TGCGCCAGCAGAGGAGCGGGAGAAACCTACGAGCAGTACTTC. Its protein is CASRGAGETYEQYF. The chain has TRBV5-1 and TRBJ2-7; 8 nucleotides agree with TRBD2. Trimming took 5 bases from V and 2 from J; bases not matched to a gene: 6. The germline CDR1 and CDR2 sequences are SGHRS and YFSETQ. The CDR3 sequence is 14 residues long.

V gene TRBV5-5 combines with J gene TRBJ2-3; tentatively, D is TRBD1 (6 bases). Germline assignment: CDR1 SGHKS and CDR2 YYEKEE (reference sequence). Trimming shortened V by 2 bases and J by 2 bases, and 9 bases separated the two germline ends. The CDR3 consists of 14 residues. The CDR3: CASSFRDNTDTQYF. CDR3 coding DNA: TGTGCCAGCAGCTTCAGGGACAACACAGATACGCAGTATTTT.

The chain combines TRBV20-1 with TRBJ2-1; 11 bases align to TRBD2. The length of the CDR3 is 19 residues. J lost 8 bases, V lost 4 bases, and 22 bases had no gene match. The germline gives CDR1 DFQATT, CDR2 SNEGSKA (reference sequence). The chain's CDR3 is CSANSPGLAALRGDHEQFF. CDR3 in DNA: TGCAGTGCTAATAGCCCGGGACTAGCGGCCCTACGGGGGGACCATGAGCAGTTCTTC.

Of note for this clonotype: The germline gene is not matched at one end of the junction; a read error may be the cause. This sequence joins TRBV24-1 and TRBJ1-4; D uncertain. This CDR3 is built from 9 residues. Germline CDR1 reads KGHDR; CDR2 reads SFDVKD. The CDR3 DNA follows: TGTGCAACCAATGAAAAACTGTTTTTT. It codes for CATNEKLFF.

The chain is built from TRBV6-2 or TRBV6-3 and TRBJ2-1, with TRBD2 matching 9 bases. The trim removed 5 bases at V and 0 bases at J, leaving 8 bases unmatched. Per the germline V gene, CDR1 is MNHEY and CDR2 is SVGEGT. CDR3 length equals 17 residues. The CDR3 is CASSAPGLAASYNEQFF. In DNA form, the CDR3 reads TGTGCCAGCAGTGCTCCGGGACTAGCAGCCTCCTACAATGAGCAGTTCTTC.

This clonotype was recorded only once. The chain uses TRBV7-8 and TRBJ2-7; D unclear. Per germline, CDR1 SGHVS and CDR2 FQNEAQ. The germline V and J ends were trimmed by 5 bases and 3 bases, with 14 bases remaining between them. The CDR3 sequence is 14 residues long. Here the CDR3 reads CASSPGLGCYEQYF. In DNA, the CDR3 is TGTGCCAGCAGCCCCGGGCTAGGCTGCTACGAGCAGTACTTC.

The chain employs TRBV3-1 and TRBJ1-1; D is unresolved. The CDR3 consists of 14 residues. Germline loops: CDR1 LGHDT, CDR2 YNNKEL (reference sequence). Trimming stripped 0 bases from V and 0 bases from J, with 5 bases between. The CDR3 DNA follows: TGTGCCAGCAGCCAAGATCAAGTGAACACTGAAGCTTTCTTT. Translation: CASSQDQVNTEAFF.

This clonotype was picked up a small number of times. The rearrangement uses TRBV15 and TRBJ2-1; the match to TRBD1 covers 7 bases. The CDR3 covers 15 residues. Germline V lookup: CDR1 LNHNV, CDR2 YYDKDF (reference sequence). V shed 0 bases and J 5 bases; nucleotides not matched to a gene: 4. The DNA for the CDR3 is TGTGCCACCAGCAGAGACGGACAGGCTGACAATGAGCAGTTCTTC. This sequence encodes CATSRDGQADNEQFF.

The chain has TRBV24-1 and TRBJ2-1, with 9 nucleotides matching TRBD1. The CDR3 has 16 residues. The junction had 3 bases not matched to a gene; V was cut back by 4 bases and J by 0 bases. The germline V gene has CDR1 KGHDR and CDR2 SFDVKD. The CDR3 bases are TGTGCCACCAGTGACCCGGGACAGGGCTCCTACAATGAGCAGTTCTTC. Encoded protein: CATSDPGQGSYNEQFF.

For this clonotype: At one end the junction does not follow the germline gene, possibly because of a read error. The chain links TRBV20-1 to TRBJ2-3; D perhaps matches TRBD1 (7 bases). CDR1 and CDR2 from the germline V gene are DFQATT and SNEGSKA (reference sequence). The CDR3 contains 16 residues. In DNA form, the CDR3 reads TGCTGTGCTAGGGATAGCGGTGAGGGGGCCACAGATACGCAGTATTTT. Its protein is CCARDSGEGATDTQYF.

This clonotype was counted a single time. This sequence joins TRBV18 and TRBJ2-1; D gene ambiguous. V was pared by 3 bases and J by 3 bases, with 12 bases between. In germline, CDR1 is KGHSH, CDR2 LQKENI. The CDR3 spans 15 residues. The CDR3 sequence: CASSPMALHYNEQFF. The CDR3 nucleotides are TGTGCCAGCTCACCCATGGCCCTTCACTACAATGAGCAGTTCTTC.

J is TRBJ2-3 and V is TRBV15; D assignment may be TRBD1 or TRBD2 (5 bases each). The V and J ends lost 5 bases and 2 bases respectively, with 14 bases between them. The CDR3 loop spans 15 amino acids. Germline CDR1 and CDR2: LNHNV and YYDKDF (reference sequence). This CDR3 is CATSVRGRVTDTQYF. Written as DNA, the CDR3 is TGTGCCACCAGCGTCCGGGGCAGGGTCACAGATACGCAGTATTTT.